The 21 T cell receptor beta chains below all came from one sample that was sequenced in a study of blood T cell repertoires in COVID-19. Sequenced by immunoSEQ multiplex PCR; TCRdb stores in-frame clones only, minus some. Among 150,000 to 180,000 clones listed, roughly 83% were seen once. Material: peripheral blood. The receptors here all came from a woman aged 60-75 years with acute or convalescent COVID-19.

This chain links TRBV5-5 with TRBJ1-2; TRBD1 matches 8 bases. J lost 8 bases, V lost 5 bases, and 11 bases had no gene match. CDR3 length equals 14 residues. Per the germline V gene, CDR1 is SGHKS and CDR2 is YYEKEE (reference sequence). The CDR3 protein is CASSPGQGLWGYTF. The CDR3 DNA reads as TGTGCCAGCAGTCCCGGACAGGGACTATGGGGCTACACCTTC.

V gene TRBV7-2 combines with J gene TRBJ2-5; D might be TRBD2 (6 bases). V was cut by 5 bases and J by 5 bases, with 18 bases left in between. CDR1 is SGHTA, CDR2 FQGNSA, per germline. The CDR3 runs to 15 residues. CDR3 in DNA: TGTGCCAGCAGCCCTCCGGGACTGTCAAGGGAGACCCAGTACTTC. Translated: CASSPPGLSRETQYF.

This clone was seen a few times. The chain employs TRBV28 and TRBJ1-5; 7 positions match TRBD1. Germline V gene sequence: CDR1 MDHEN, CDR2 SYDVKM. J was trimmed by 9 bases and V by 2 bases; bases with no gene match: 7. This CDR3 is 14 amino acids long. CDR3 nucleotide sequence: TGTGCCAGCAGTTTACGGACAGGCTTTCGGCCCCAGCATTTT. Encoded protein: CASSLRTGFRPQHF.

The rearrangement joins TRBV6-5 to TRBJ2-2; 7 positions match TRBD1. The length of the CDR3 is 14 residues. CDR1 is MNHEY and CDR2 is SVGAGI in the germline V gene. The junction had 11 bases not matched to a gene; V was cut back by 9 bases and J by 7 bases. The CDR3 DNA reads TGTGCCAGTCAGACAGGGTGGGGTCGCGGGGAGCTGTTTTTT. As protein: CASQTGWGRGELFF.

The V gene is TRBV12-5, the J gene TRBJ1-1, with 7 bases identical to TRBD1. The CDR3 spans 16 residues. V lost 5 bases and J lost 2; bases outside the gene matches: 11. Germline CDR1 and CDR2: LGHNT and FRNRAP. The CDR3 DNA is TGTGCTAGTGGTGCGACAGGGTTGGGGGCAAACACTGAAGCTTTCTTT. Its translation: CASGATGLGANTEAFF.

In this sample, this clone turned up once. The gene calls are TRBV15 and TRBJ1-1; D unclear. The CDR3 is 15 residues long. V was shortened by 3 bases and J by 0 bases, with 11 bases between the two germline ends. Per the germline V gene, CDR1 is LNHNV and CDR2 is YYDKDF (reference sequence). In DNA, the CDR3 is TGTGCCACCAGCAGGGCGTCACAGATGAACACTGAAGCTTTCTTT. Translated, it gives CATSRASQMNTEAFF. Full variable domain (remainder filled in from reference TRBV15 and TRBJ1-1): DAMVIQNPRYQVTQFGKPVTLSCSQTLNHNVMYWYQQKSSQAPKLLFHYYDKDFNNEADTPDNFQSRRPNTSFCFLDIRSPGLGDTAMYLCATSRASQMNTEAFFGQGTRLTVV.

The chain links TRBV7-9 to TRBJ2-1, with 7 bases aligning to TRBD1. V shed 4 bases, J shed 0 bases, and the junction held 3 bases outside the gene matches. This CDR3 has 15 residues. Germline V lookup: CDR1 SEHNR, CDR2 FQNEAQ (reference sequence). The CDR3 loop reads CASSWDSGSYNEQFF. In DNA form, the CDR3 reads TGTGCCAGCAGCTGGGACAGTGGCTCCTACAATGAGCAGTTCTTC.

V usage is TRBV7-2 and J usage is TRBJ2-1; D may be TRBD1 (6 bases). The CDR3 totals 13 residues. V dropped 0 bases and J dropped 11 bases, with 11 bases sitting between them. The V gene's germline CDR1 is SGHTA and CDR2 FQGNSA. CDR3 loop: CASSLARGGQQFF. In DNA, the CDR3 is TGTGCCAGCAGCTTAGCAAGAGGGGGACAGCAGTTCTTC.

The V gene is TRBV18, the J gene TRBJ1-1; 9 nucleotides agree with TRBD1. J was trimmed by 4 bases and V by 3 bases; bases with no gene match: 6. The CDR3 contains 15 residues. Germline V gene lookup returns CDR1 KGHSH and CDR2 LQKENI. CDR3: CASSPPGTGLTEAFF. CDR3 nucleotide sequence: TGTGCCAGCTCACCCCCCGGGACAGGGCTCACTGAAGCTTTCTTT.

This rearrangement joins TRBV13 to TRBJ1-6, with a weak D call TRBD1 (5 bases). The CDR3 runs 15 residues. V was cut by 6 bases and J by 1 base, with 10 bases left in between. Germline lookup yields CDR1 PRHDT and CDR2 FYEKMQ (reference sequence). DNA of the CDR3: TGTGCCAGCAGGCCTCAGGGATCCTATAATTCACCCCTCCACTTT. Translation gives CASRPQGSYNSPLHF.

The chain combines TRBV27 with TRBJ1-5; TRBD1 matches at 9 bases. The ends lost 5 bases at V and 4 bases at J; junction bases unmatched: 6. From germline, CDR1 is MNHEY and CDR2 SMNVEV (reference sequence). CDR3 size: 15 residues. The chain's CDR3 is CASSLGTGLNQPQHF. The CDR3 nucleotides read TGTGCCAGCAGTCTCGGGACAGGGCTTAATCAGCCCCAGCATTTT.

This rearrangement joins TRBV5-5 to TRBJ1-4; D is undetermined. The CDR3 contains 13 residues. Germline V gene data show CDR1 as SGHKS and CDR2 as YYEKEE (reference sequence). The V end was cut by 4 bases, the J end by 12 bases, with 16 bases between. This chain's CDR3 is CASSRYTDLELFF. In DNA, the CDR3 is TGTGCCAGCAGCCGATACACAGATTTGGAACTGTTTTTT.

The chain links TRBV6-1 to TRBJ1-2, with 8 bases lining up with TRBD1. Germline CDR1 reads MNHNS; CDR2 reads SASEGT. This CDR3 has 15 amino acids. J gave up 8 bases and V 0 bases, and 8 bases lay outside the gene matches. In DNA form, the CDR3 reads TGTGCCAGCAGTGAAGCACGGGCAGGGGGCTTGGGCTACACCTTC. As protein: CASSEARAGGLGYTF.

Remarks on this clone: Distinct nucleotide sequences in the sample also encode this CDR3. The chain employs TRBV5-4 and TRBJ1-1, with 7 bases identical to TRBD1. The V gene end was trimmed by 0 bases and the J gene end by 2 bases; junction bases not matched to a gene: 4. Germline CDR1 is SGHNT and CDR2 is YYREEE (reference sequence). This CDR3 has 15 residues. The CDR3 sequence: CASSLGQGGNTEAFF. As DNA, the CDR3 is TGTGCCAGCAGCTTGGGACAGGGTGGAAACACTGAAGCTTTCTTT.

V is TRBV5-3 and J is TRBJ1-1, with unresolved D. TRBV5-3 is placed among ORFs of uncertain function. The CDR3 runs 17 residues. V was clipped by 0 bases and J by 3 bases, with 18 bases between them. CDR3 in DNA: TGTGCCAGAAGCTTGGCCAGATTCGGGAAGGACTACACTGAAGCTTTCTTT. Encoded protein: CARSLARFGKDYTEAFF.

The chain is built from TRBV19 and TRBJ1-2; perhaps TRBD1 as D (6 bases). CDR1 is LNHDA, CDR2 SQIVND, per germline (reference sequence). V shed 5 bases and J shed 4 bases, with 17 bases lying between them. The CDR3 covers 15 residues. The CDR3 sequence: CASSADRTESYGYTF. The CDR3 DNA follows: TGTGCCAGTAGTGCCGACAGGACCGAAAGCTATGGCTACACCTTC.

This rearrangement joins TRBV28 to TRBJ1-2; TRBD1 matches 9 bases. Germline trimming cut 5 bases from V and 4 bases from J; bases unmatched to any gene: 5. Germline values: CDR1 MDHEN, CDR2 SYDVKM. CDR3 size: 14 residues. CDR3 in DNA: TGTGCCAGCAGTCTCCAGGACAGGGGCTATGGCTACACCTTC. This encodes CASSLQDRGYGYTF.

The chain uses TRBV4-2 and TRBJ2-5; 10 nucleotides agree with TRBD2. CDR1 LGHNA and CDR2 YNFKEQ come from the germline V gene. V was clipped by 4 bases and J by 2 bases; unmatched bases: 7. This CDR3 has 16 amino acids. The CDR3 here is CASSPLTLAGQETQYF. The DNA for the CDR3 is TGTGCCAGCAGCCCGCTCACACTAGCGGGGCAAGAGACCCAGTACTTC.

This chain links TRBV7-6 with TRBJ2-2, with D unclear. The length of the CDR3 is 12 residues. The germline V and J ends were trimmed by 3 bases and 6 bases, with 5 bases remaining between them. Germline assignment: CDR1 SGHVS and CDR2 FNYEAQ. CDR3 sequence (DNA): TGTGCCAGCAGCTTCGTTCCCGGGGAGCTGTTTTTT. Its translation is CASSFVPGELFF.

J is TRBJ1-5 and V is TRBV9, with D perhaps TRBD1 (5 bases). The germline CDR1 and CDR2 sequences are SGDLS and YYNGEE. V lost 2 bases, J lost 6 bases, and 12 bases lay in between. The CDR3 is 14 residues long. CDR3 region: CASSVGGVAQPQHF. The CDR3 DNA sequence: TGTGCCAGCAGCGTGGGGGGGGTCGCTCAGCCCCAGCATTTT.

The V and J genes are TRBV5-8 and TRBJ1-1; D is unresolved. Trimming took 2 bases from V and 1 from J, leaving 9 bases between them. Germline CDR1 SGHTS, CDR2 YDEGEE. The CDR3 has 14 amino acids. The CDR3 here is CASSLYGKNTEAFF. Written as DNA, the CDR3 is TGTGCCAGCAGCTTATACGGGAAGAACACTGAAGCTTTCTTT. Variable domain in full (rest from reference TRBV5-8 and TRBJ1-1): EAGVTQSPTHLIKTRGQQATLRCSPISGHTSVYWYQQALGLGLQFLLWYDEGEERNRGNFPPRFSGRQFPNYSSELNVNALELEDSALYLCASSLYGKNTEAFFGQGTRLTVV.